This T cell receptor (beta chain) emerged from a study of cytomegalovirus exposure and HLA in healthy donors. General study results and limits: Most likely, a cluster of highly shared sequence variants arose as a sequencing artifact. Most CMV-associated TCR beta chains were later found to appear HLA-restricted. As immune exposure information, only CMV serostatus was available.

The PCR had 60 Vbeta and 13 Jbeta primers. The method was immunoSEQ multiplex PCR; TCRdb's version includes in-frame clones alone and lacks a portion of them. Seen here are about 120,000 clones, roughly 79% observed once, and the top ten hold 1.6%. As to this clone: Its antigen remains unidentified.

The CDR3 runs 16 residues. Germline-derived CDR1 and CDR2 are SGHDT and YYEEEE. V dropped 0 bases and J dropped 5; count of bases not matched to a gene: 8. Each of the donors was a healthy bone marrow donor. The source of this sequence is a woman between 18 and 29 years old in good health and CMV-seronegative. Sequencing used PBMCs. The chain combines TRBV5-6 with TRBJ2-3, with 8 positions matching TRBD1. In DNA, the CDR3 is TGTGCCAGCAGCTTGGCTTCGCCAGGGGGCGTAGATACGCAGTATTTT. This codes for CASSLASPGGVDTQYF.